The sequence of this T cell receptor (beta chain) was determined in a study of shared clonotypes between healthy human individuals. The table came from immunoSEQ multiplex PCR; TCRdb's copy has only in-frame clones and leaves some out. The sample includes about half a million clones, around 79% of them seen just once. The germline V and J ends were trimmed by 0 bases and 5 bases, with 17 bases remaining between them. Germline CDR1 and CDR2: SGDLS and YYNGEE. The CDR3 consists of 16 residues. This chain links TRBV9 with TRBJ2-5, with D possibly being TRBD1 or TRBD2 (5 bases each). Sequenced input: PBMCs. This TCR derives from a woman aged 40 to 50 in good health. Some clones in this sample may be carry-over from other donors' samples. The CDR3 DNA sequence: TGTGCCAGCAGCGTAGGGGGCGGGTGGACCGAGGAGACCCAGTACTTC. Protein: CASSVGGGWTEETQYF.